Following are 10 T cell receptor beta chains from one sample sequenced in a study of shared clonotypes between healthy human individuals. Sequencing was performed with immunoSEQ multiplex PCR; in TCRdb, only in-frame clones are kept and a portion is missing. The table lists 450,000 to 550,000 clones, roughly 78% of them singletons. The sample comprised PBMCs. Receptors were obtained from a woman in her forties in good health. Some clones in this sample may be carry-over from other donors' samples.

On this clone: This sequence may be a read error, since a much larger clone differs from it by one base. The gene calls are TRBV2 and TRBJ2-2; no clear D gene. CDR1 is SNHLY, CDR2 FYNNEI, per germline. The V end was cut by 2 bases, the J end by 5 bases, with 0 bases between. This CDR3 has 11 residues. The DNA of the CDR3 is TGTGCCAGCAGTGAAACCGGGGAGCTGTTTTTT. This codes for CASSETGELFF.

This clone has just one count. This chain joins TRBV9 and TRBJ2-7; TRBD1 or TRBD2 may be the D gene (5 bases each). This CDR3 spans 13 amino acids. Germline loops: CDR1 SGDLS, CDR2 YYNGEE. V was shortened by 7 bases and J by 5 bases, with 16 bases between the two germline ends. The CDR3 reads CASAPGLVDEQYF. The CDR3 DNA reads as TGTGCCAGCGCCCCGGGGCTAGTCGACGAGCAGTACTTC.

This sequence joins TRBV4-1 and TRBJ2-7; 9 nucleotides align to TRBD2. This CDR3 is built from 17 residues. The V and J ends lost 2 bases and 7 bases, in that order; junction bases with no gene match: 15. Germline V gene data show CDR1 as MGHRA and CDR2 as YSYEKL. CDR3 coding DNA: TGCGCCAGCAGCCAAACCCCCACTAGCGGGTCAAGAGGAGAGCAGTACTTC. Residues: CASSQTPTSGSRGEQYF.

The rearrangement joins TRBV18 to TRBJ2-7; D remains unclear. Germline values: CDR1 KGHSH, CDR2 LQKENI. V shed 5 bases and J shed 6 bases, with 20 bases lying between them. This CDR3 has 15 residues. CDR3 coding DNA: TGTGCCAGCTCATCTCCACCGGGCCAAGACCCCGAGCAGTACTTC. Residues: CASSSPPGQDPEQYF. Looking up the rest from reference TRBV18 and TRBJ2-7 gives the full variable domain: NAGVMQNPRHLVRRRGQEARLRCSPMKGHSHVYWYRQLPEEGLKFMVYLQKENIIDESGMPKERFSAEFPKEGPSILRIQQVVRGDSAAYFCASSSPPGQDPEQYFGPGTRLTVT.

The V call is TRBV5-1, the J call TRBJ2-3; a weak D match, TRBD2 (6 bases). V lost 3 bases and J 6 bases, leaving 23 bases between the germline ends. The CDR3 runs 17 residues. From germline, CDR1 is SGHRS and CDR2 YFSETQ. The CDR3 sequence is CASSSQDSRAGGDTQYF. CDR3 DNA: TGCGCCAGCAGCTCACAGGACTCCCGAGCGGGCGGCGATACGCAGTATTTT.

The CDR3 sequence is CASSEGLAGVYEQYF. For the CDR3, the DNA is TGTGCCAGCAGTGAAGGACTAGCGGGAGTTTACGAGCAGTACTTC. The J gene is TRBJ2-7, the V gene TRBV2; 12 bases agree with TRBD2. The V gene end was trimmed by 1 base and the J gene end by 4 bases; junction bases not matched to a gene: 2. This CDR3 is 15 amino acids long. From germline, CDR1 is SNHLY and CDR2 FYNNEI.

This clone was found a few times. The chain uses TRBV5-4 and TRBJ2-1; TRBD2 matches 7 bases. CDR3 length: 16 residues. V trimming: 4 bases; J trimming: 0 bases; junction bases outside the gene matches: 7. CDR1 and CDR2 from the germline V gene are SGHNT and YYREEE (reference sequence). The CDR3 here is CASSQPSGASYNEQFF. CDR3 sequence (DNA): TGTGCCAGCAGCCAACCTAGCGGAGCCTCCTACAATGAGCAGTTCTTC. Full variable domain (missing parts from reference TRBV5-4 and TRBJ2-1): ETGVTQSPTHLIKTRGQQVTLRCSSQSGHNTVSWYQQALGQGPQFIFQYYREEENGRGNFPPRFSGLQFPNYSSELNVNALELDDSALYLCASSQPSGASYNEQFFGPGTRLTVL.

This chain links TRBV7-2 with TRBJ2-7, with 8 bases fitting TRBD2. The CDR3 extends over 12 amino acids. Germline V gene data show CDR1 as SGHTA and CDR2 as FQGNSA. V trimming: 11 bases; J trimming: 3 bases; junction bases outside the gene matches: 6. The CDR3 DNA reads TGTGCCGTAGGGGCGGGGGGCTACGAGCAGTACTTC. Translated: CAVGAGGYEQYF.

This clone was seen just once. The chain employs TRBV19 and TRBJ2-1; no firm D call. The CDR3 contains 16 residues. Trimming removed 1 base at V and 0 bases at J, with 10 bases between. CDR1 LNHDA and CDR2 SQIVND come from the germline V gene (reference sequence). The CDR3 sequence is CASSIVAQSSYNEQFF. The CDR3 DNA is TGTGCCAGTAGTATAGTCGCGCAAAGCTCCTACAATGAGCAGTTCTTC. The whole variable domain, remainder taken from reference TRBV19 and TRBJ2-1, is DGGITQSPKYLFRKEGQNVTLSCEQNLNHDAMYWYRQDPGQGLRLIYYSQIVNDFQKGDIAEGYSVSREKKESFPLTVTSAQKNPTAFYLCASSIVAQSSYNEQFFGPGTRLTVL.

This clone was found once. This chain links TRBV7-6 with TRBJ2-5, with 9 positions matching TRBD1. CDR1 is SGHVS, CDR2 FNYEAQ, per germline. The V and J ends lost 6 bases and 2 bases, in that order; junction bases with no gene match: 4. The CDR3 has 14 residues. The CDR3 reads CASRRGTGQETQYF. The CDR3, as DNA: TGTGCCAGCAGGCGCGGGACAGGGCAAGAGACCCAGTACTTC.